This entry is about one T cell receptor beta chain. Trimming left V 7 bases short and J 2 bases short, with 18 bases between. CDR1 MDHEN and CDR2 SYDVKM come from the germline V gene. CDR3 length equals 17 residues. The naive CD8 fraction comprised CD45RO-negative cells positively selected for CCR7 and excluded terminally differentiated effector memory CD45RA+ cells. The assay was immunoSEQ multiplex PCR, and TCRdb's table has in-frame clones only and misses some. The sample gives about 580,000 clones, 95% to 98% of which show up once; 0.3% is in the top ten. This entry is derived from a study of shared clonotypes between healthy human individuals.

V and J are TRBV28 and TRBJ2-6; TRBD1 or TRBD2 may be the D gene (5 bases each). Specimen: naive CD8+ T cells sorted from blood. This clonotype was sampled from a man aged 25-45 years in good health. Written as DNA, the CDR3 is TGTGCCAGCAAAGCTAAATTGGGGGATCCTGGGGCCAACGTCCTGACTTTC. Amino acids: CASKAKLGDPGANVLTF. Drawing the rest from reference TRBV28 and TRBJ2-6, the complete variable domain is DVKVTQSSRYLVKRTGEKVFLECVQDMDHENMFWYRQDPGLGLRLIYFSYDVKMKEKGDIPEGYSVSREKKERFSLILESASTNQTSMYLCASKAKLGDPGANVLTFGAGSRLTVL.